Below, 25 T cell receptor beta chains from the same sample are listed, as sequenced in a study of cytomegalovirus exposure and HLA in healthy donors. The PCR had 60 Vbeta and 13 Jbeta primers. Clones were sequenced by immunoSEQ multiplex PCR, and TCRdb holds only the in-frame ones, with some missing. The sample yields roughly 130,000 clones, approximately 84% seen once. The material sequenced was PBMCs. The receptors come from a woman in her forties in good health and CMV-seronegative.

This chain links TRBV7-7 with TRBJ2-2; 13 positions agree with TRBD2. This CDR3 is built from 17 residues. The germline V gene has CDR1 SSHAT and CDR2 FNYEAQ (reference sequence). The V segment lost 5 bases and the J segment 1 base; nucleotides outside the gene matches: 4. The CDR3 DNA sequence: TGTGCCAGCAGCCCAAGACTAGCGGGGGGGAACACCGGGGAGCTGTTTTTT. Protein: CASSPRLAGGNTGELFF. The whole variable domain, remainder taken from reference TRBV7-7 and TRBJ2-2, is GAGVSQSPRYKVTKRGQDVTLRCDPISSHATLYWYQQALGQGPEFLTYFNYEAQPDKSGLPSDRFSAERPEGSISTLTIQRTEQRDSAMYRCASSPRLAGGNTGELFFGEGSRLTVL.

This clone came up once. The V call is TRBV27, the J call TRBJ2-5; D remains ambiguous. The V and J ends lost 3 bases and 1 base respectively, with 12 bases between them. CDR1 and CDR2 from the germline V gene are MNHEY and SMNVEV (reference sequence). This CDR3 has 15 residues. As DNA, the CDR3 is TGTGCCAGCAGTTTGTCCCGACAAGTCCAAGAGACCCAGTACTTC. This translates into CASSLSRQVQETQYF.

The rearrangement joins TRBV28 to TRBJ2-7; 9 bases align to TRBD1. V was pared by 4 bases and J by 1 base, with 5 bases of the junction left unmatched. The CDR3 contains 15 residues. The germline gives CDR1 MDHEN, CDR2 SYDVKM. CDR3: CASSSQGQGSYEQYF. CDR3 bases: TGTGCCAGCAGTTCCCAGGGACAGGGTTCCTACGAGCAGTACTTC.

CDR3 sequence reads: CASSGARGRSGANVLTF. CDR3 coding DNA: TGTGCCAGCAGCGGGGCAAGGGGGCGGTCTGGGGCCAACGTCCTGACTTTC. The chain is built from TRBV7-9 and TRBJ2-6; 7 bases align to TRBD1. The CDR3 is 17 amino acids. Germline loops: CDR1 SEHNR, CDR2 FQNEAQ (reference sequence). The J segment lost 1 base and the V segment lost 5 bases, leaving 8 bases of the junction unmatched.

V gene TRBV27 combines with J gene TRBJ1-3, with D perhaps TRBD1 (6 bases). Per germline, CDR1 MNHEY and CDR2 SMNVEV (reference sequence). This CDR3 has 14 residues. V was cut by 6 bases and J by 4 bases, with 13 bases left in between. The CDR3 region is CASRAQTGGNTIYF. Here the CDR3 DNA reads TGTGCCAGCAGGGCTCAAACAGGGGGAAACACCATATATTTT.

The sample holds a few counts of this clone. The gene calls are TRBV5-6 and TRBJ2-5, with D maybe TRBD2 (5 bases). V was clipped by 6 bases and J by 1 base, with 10 bases between them. The germline gives CDR1 SGHDT, CDR2 YYEEEE. The length of the CDR3 is 13 residues. CDR3 loop: CASTATSQETQYF. CDR3 in DNA: TGTGCCAGCACCGCTACTAGCCAAGAGACCCAGTACTTC.

By proportion, this clone is large. The gene calls are TRBV19 and TRBJ2-2, with 7 bases identical to TRBD1. With 6 bases clipped from V and 1 base from J, the junction kept 5 bases outside the gene matches. The CDR3 is 15 residues long. Looked up from germline, CDR1 is LNHDA and CDR2 is SQIVND (reference sequence). This chain's CDR3 is CASRWTGENTGELFF. The CDR3 DNA follows: TGTGCCAGTAGGTGGACAGGAGAGAACACCGGGGAGCTGTTTTTT.

This clone came up once. The J gene is TRBJ1-6, the V gene TRBV7-9; possibly TRBD1 for D (5 bases). Trimming removed 5 bases from V and 8 bases from J, with 7 bases in between. CDR3 length: 12 amino acids. Per germline, CDR1 SEHNR and CDR2 FQNEAQ (reference sequence). Here the CDR3 reads CASSKQDSPLHF. For the CDR3, the DNA is TGTGCCAGCAGCAAACAGGATTCACCCCTCCACTTT.

The CDR3 loop reads CASSFGTGEKLFF. CDR3 DNA: TGTGCCAGCAGCTTTGGGACAGGGGAAAAACTGTTTTTT. The rearrangement links TRBV13 to TRBJ1-4, with 9 bases aligning to TRBD1. This CDR3 contains 13 residues. Per germline, CDR1 PRHDT and CDR2 FYEKMQ (reference sequence). V trimming: 3 bases; J trimming: 8 bases; junction bases outside the gene matches: 1.

The chain links TRBV11-2 to TRBJ2-5; D may be TRBD2 (5 bases). The CDR3 loop spans 13 amino acids. The V and J ends lost 4 bases and 5 bases respectively, with 11 bases between them. Germline-derived CDR1 and CDR2 are SGHAT and FQNNGV. DNA for the CDR3: TGTGCCAGCAGCTCGGTGGCTAGCGAGACCCAGTACTTC. As protein: CASSSVASETQYF.

This clone was seen a few times. The CDR3, as DNA: TGTGCCAGCACCTCCCAAGAGACCCAGTACTTC. Translating gives CASTSQETQYF. The V gene is TRBV2, the J gene TRBJ2-5; D unclear. The V gene lost 7 bases and the J gene lost 1 base, with 4 bases spanning the gap. Germline CDR1 and CDR2: SNHLY and FYNNEI. The CDR3 totals 11 residues.

The chain couples TRBV30 to TRBJ1-3; no clear D gene. V was clipped by 3 bases and J by 3 bases, with 3 bases between them. The CDR3 consists of 11 residues. CDR1 is GTSNPN, CDR2 SVGIG, per germline (reference sequence). Written as DNA, the CDR3 is TGTGCCTGGAGCTTTGGAAACACCATATATTTT. Amino acids: CAWSFGNTIYF. The full variable domain, in which reference TRBV30 and TRBJ1-3 provide the parts outside the CDR3, is SQTIHQWPATLVQPVGSPLSLECTVEGTSNPNLYWYRQAAGRGLQLLFYSVGIGQISSEVPQNLSASRPQDRQFILSSKKLLLSDSGFYLCAWSFGNTIYFGEGSWLTVV.

The chain joins TRBV19 to TRBJ1-1; TRBD1 is a possible D gene (5 bases). The CDR3 contains 15 residues. V was clipped by 8 bases and J by 4 bases, with 20 bases between them. Looked up from germline, CDR1 is LNHDA and CDR2 is SQIVND (reference sequence). Here the CDR3 DNA reads TGTGCCAGTTCCCGACAGCCCGATAGCGGCACTGAAGCTTTCTTT. Translated: CASSRQPDSGTEAFF.

The gene calls are TRBV11-3 and TRBJ1-1, with a weak D call TRBD1 (6 bases). The CDR3 runs to 13 residues. V was shortened by 6 bases and J by 5 bases, with 13 bases between the two germline ends. Germline values: CDR1 SGHNT, CDR2 YENEEA. The CDR3 DNA follows: TGTGCCAGCAGTACAGGGATAGGTACTGAAGCTTTCTTT. It is translated as CASSTGIGTEAFF.

The chain combines TRBV6-5 with TRBJ1-5, with D hard to call. There are 13 residues in the CDR3. Trimming shortened V by 0 bases and J by 7 bases, and 7 bases separated the two germline ends. Germline CDR1 and CDR2: MNHEY and SVGAGI. The CDR3 is CASSYSEGQPQHF. CDR3 coding DNA: TGTGCCAGCAGTTACTCTGAGGGACAGCCCCAGCATTTT.

The chain has TRBV7-2 and TRBJ1-2; 7 bases fit TRBD1. The CDR3 spans 12 residues. J was trimmed by 8 bases and V by 5 bases; bases with no gene match: 5. CDR1 SGHTA and CDR2 FQGNSA come from the germline V gene. Here the CDR3 DNA reads TGTGCCAGCAGCGCTGGAGGGGGCGGCTACACCTTC. Its protein is CASSAGGGGYTF.

This chain uses TRBV25-1 with TRBJ2-5; no clear D gene. Trimming pared 4 bases from V and 4 bases from J, leaving 4 bases between. The germline CDR1 and CDR2 sequences are MGHDK and SYGVNS. The CDR3 sequence is 11 residues long. The chain's CDR3 is CASSALETQYF. Here the CDR3 DNA reads TGTGCCAGCAGTGCTCTAGAGACCCAGTACTTC.

CDR3 region: CASSFSAGPVAKNIQYF. In nucleotides, the CDR3 is TGTGCCAGCAGCTTCTCAGCGGGGCCTGTAGCCAAAAACATTCAGTACTTC. The chain uses TRBV5-4 and TRBJ2-4, with 7 bases fitting TRBD2. This CDR3 has 17 residues. The junction had 8 bases not matched to a gene; V was cut back by 2 bases and J by 0 bases. Per germline, CDR1 SGHNT and CDR2 YYREEE (reference sequence).

The rearrangement joins TRBV6-5 to TRBJ1-2; unclear D gene. V was cut by 7 bases and J by 0 bases, with 6 bases left in between. CDR1 MNHEY and CDR2 SVGAGI come from the germline V gene. The CDR3 totals 12 residues. CDR3: CASTNSNYGYTF. The CDR3 nucleotides read TGTGCCAGCACCAACTCTAACTATGGCTACACCTTC.

The rearrangement joins TRBV19 to TRBJ1-2, with TRBD1 identical over 7 bases. Looked up from germline, CDR1 is LNHDA and CDR2 is SQIVND (reference sequence). Trimming at V came to 6 bases and at J to 5 bases, leaving 9 bases not matched to a gene. The CDR3 has 14 amino acids. In DNA, the CDR3 is TGTGCCAGTAGACCCCGACAGGGTTGGTATGGCTACACCTTC. This translates into CASRPRQGWYGYTF.

This chain connects TRBV7-9 to TRBJ1-1; D gene uncertain. CDR1 is SEHNR and CDR2 is FQNEAQ in the germline V gene (reference sequence). The CDR3 spans 13 residues. Trimming shortened V by 2 bases and J by 5 bases, and 9 bases separated the two germline ends. The CDR3 is CASSLKLSTEAFF. The CDR3 DNA reads TGTGCCAGCAGCTTAAAGCTGAGTACTGAAGCTTTCTTT. Using reference TRBV7-9 and TRBJ1-1 for the parts outside the CDR3, the full variable domain is DTGVSQNPRHKITKRGQNVTFRCDPISEHNRLYWYRQTLGQGPEFLTYFQNEAQLEKSRLLSDRFSAERPKGSFSTLEIQRTEQGDSAMYLCASSLKLSTEAFFGQGTRLTVV.

The CDR3 here is CASSQPRGPGTGGTQYF. DNA for the CDR3: TGTGCCAGCAGCCAGCCCCGGGGCCCCGGGACAGGGGGGACCCAGTACTTC. The chain is built from TRBV7-2 and TRBJ2-5, with 11 bases that match TRBD1. The CDR3 loop spans 17 amino acids. After removal of 5 bases from V and 7 bases from J, the junction contained 15 bases not matched to a gene. Germline values: CDR1 SGHTA, CDR2 FQGNSA.

The J gene is TRBJ2-2, the V gene TRBV9; D ambiguous. The CDR3 is made up of 15 amino acids. Germline V lookup: CDR1 SGDLS, CDR2 YYNGEE. Trimming cost V 0 bases and J 0 bases, with 6 bases left between them. The CDR3, as DNA: TGTGCCAGCAGCGTAGGGCTTTCGAACACCGGGGAGCTGTTTTTT. The encoded protein is CASSVGLSNTGELFF.

The chain recombines TRBV28 with TRBJ1-3; weak D call: TRBD1 (6 bases). V was pared by 2 bases and J by 9 bases, with 11 bases between. The germline V gene encodes CDR1 MDHEN and CDR2 SYDVKM. This CDR3 comprises 13 residues. Here the CDR3 reads CASSLGSQGTIYF. CDR3 nucleotides: TGTGCCAGCAGTTTAGGGTCACAGGGCACCATATATTTT.

The chain combines TRBV7-2 with TRBJ2-5; TRBD1 is a possible D gene (6 bases). The J call could be wrong; TRBJ2-7 is a better fit for the DNA end. CDR3 length: 14 amino acids. Germline V gene sequence: CDR1 SGHTA, CDR2 FQGNSA. The CDR3: CASSSSGQSYEQYF. The CDR3, as DNA: TGTGCCAGCAGCTCATCAGGACAGTCCTACGAGCAGTACTTC.